The 14 T cell receptor beta chains below all came from one sample that was sequenced in a study of T-cell memory formation after mild COVID-19. TCRdb reprocessed the 5' RACE reads with MiXCR, giving one entry per CDR3 protein. The data show fewer than 450,000 distinct CDR3 sequences, under 25% seen once. The source material was PBMCs or a T cell subset sorted from them (not recorded which). The receptors originated from an adult woman who had mild COVID-19 (a few samples of this study predate the infection). Cell type and time point are not known.

This clonotype was counted only a few times. The chain has TRBV20-1 and TRBJ1-5, with D tentatively TRBD1 (6 bases). In germline, CDR1 is DFQATT, CDR2 SNEGSKA (reference sequence). The ends were cut back, 4 bases at V and 0 bases at J, with 16 bases in the middle. The CDR3 covers 16 residues. The CDR3 loop is CSATKKQGHSNQPQHF. The CDR3 bases are TGCAGTGCTACTAAAAAACAGGGCCATAGCAATCAGCCCCAGCATTTT.

This clonotype showed up just a few times. The gene calls are TRBV15 and TRBJ1-1; 10 bases agree with TRBD1. The junction had 7 bases not matched to a gene; V was cut back by 5 bases and J by 7 bases. The CDR3 runs to 14 residues. Looked up from germline, CDR1 is LNHNV and CDR2 is YYDKDF (reference sequence). CDR3 protein: CATSLDRGMGEAFF. DNA for the CDR3: TGTGCCACCAGCCTGGACAGGGGGATGGGTGAAGCTTTCTTT.

This clonotype was picked up many times. The V and J genes are TRBV7-9 and TRBJ1-1, with D unclear. The CDR3 totals 11 residues. V was pared by 4 bases and J by 3 bases, with 3 bases between. Germline values: CDR1 SEHNR, CDR2 FQNEAQ (reference sequence). The CDR3 loop reads CASSSYTEAFF. The CDR3 DNA follows: TGTGCCAGCAGCTCCTACACTGAAGCTTTCTTT.

The chain combines TRBV6-6 with TRBJ1-2; D is possibly TRBD1 (6 bases). Trimming stripped 0 bases from V and 2 bases from J, with 10 bases between. The CDR3 contains 15 residues. The germline V gene has CDR1 MNHNY and CDR2 SVGAGI (reference sequence). CDR3 sequence reads: CASSYSQGRNYGYTF. The CDR3, as DNA: TGTGCCAGCAGTTACTCGCAGGGGAGGAACTATGGCTACACCTTC.

CDR3 coding DNA: TGCGCCAGCAGCTTAGCGGCTCCGGGTGGGATCAGGGACAATCAGCCCCAGCATTTT. Protein product: CASSLAAPGGIRDNQPQHF. The chain recombines TRBV5-1 with TRBJ1-5, with TRBD1 as a possible D gene (5 bases). This CDR3 is 19 amino acids long. Germline lookup yields CDR1 SGHRS and CDR2 YFSETQ. With 2 bases removed from V and 3 bases from J, the gap between germline ends came to 24 bases.

This chain joins TRBV28 and TRBJ1-5; D unclear. The germline V gene has CDR1 MDHEN and CDR2 SYDVKM. Between the trimmed V and J ends, which lost 2 bases and 0 bases, there was a span of 8 bases. CDR3 length: 15 amino acids. CDR3 in amino acids: CASSLVTASNQPQHF. The CDR3 DNA is TGTGCCAGCAGTTTAGTTACAGCTAGCAATCAGCCCCAGCATTTT. Variable domain in full (rest from reference TRBV28 and TRBJ1-5): DVKVTQSSRYLVKRTGEKVFLECVQDMDHENMFWYRQDPGLGLRLIYFSYDVKMKEKGDIPEGYSVSREKKERFSLILESASTNQTSMYLCASSLVTASNQPQHFGDGTRLSIL.

This clonotype has more than one count but fewer than ten. The chain is built from TRBV5-6 and TRBJ2-2; 10 bases agree with TRBD2. V lost 0 bases and J lost 7; bases outside the gene matches: 3. The germline CDR1 and CDR2 sequences are SGHDT and YYEEEE. The CDR3 length is 15 residues. The CDR3 reads CASSLAGTSDGELFF. DNA for the CDR3: TGTGCCAGCAGCTTGGCCGGGACTAGCGACGGGGAGCTGTTTTTT.

CDR3: CSVYRGPSSYEQYF. CDR3 in DNA: TGCAGCGTTTACAGGGGGCCGAGCTCCTACGAGCAGTACTTC. This rearrangement joins TRBV29-1 to TRBJ2-7, with 9 bases fitting TRBD1. CDR1 and CDR2 (germline): SQVTM, ANQGSEA. The CDR3 length is 14 residues. With 5 bases clipped from V and 0 bases from J, the junction kept 5 bases outside the gene matches.

This chain connects TRBV7-3 to TRBJ2-3; TRBD2 agrees at 13 bases. This CDR3 has 16 residues. Looked up from germline, CDR1 is SGHTA and CDR2 is FQGTGA. The trim removed 6 bases at V and 4 bases at J, leaving 7 bases unmatched. The CDR3 bases are TGTGCCAGCAGGCAACTAGCGGGGGGGCCGGCAGATACGCAGTATTTT. Translation gives CASRQLAGGPADTQYF.

This clonotype was found a few times. V is TRBV5-1 and J is TRBJ2-1, with TRBD1 matching 10 bases. Germline trimming cut 3 bases from V and 3 bases from J; bases unmatched to any gene: 3. The CDR3 runs to 15 residues. Germline-derived CDR1 and CDR2 are SGHRS and YFSETQ. The CDR3 region is CASSYGTGDYNEQFF. The CDR3 DNA sequence: TGCGCCAGCAGCTACGGGACAGGGGACTACAATGAGCAGTTCTTC.

This clonotype was counted a few times. The chain uses TRBV7-3 and TRBJ2-5; no firm D call. The V gene's germline CDR1 is SGHTA and CDR2 FQGTGA. V lost 4 bases and J lost 4, with 13 bases in between. The CDR3 extends over 14 amino acids. CDR3 protein: CASSSLAPGETQYF. CDR3 sequence (DNA): TGTGCCAGCAGCTCCCTCGCCCCAGGAGAGACCCAGTACTTC.

The chain employs TRBV9 and TRBJ2-1, with 9 bases that match TRBD2. The trim removed 2 bases at V and 7 bases at J, leaving 7 bases unmatched. The CDR3 runs to 15 residues. The germline V gene encodes CDR1 SGDLS and CDR2 YYNGEE. The CDR3 bases are TGTGCCAGCAGCGTTAGCGGGGGTCCCGGAAATGAGCAGTTCTTC. It encodes CASSVSGGPGNEQFF.

The J gene is TRBJ1-2, the V gene TRBV6-1, with 11 positions matching TRBD1. The CDR3 loop spans 15 amino acids. Germline CDR1 and CDR2: MNHNS and SASEGT. V dropped 2 bases and J dropped 5; count of bases not matched to a gene: 4. DNA of the CDR3: TGTGCCAGCAGTGAATACGGACAGGGGGCTTATGGCTACACCTTC. Translated: CASSEYGQGAYGYTF.

This clonotype was seen a handful of times. The chain employs TRBV12-3 or TRBV12-4 and TRBJ1-1; the D gene is possibly TRBD1 (6 bases). The CDR3 is made up of 13 amino acids. V was cut by 7 bases and J by 5 bases, with 14 bases left in between. In DNA form, the CDR3 reads TGTGCCAGCAAAAGGGGGTCAGGGACTGAAGCTTTCTTT. Amino acids: CASKRGSGTEAFF.